A selection of T cell receptor beta chains follows, all from one sample in a study of blood T cell repertoires in COVID-19. Profiled with immunoSEQ multiplex PCR; TCRdb holds only in-frame clones, not every one. This table holds approximately 300,000 clones, approximately 89% found once. Source material: PBMCs or T cells enriched from blood (not recorded which). These receptors all stem from a woman aged 30 to 39 who had recovered from COVID-19. Each CDR3 is given without its conserved first and last residue.

TRBV11-2	TRBJ1-2	ASSTPRQGRYGYT
TRBV27	TRBJ1-1	ASSFTGNTEAF
TRBV7-9	TRBJ2-2	ASSSGGTGELF
TRBV4-2	TRBJ2-1	ASSQEGQGAENEQF
TRBV6-1	TRBJ1-2	ASSEWGVDHYGYT
TRBV18	TRBJ1-3	ASSPRQGSSGNTIY
TRBV5-1	TRBJ1-5	ASSLTGYDQPQH
TRBV4-1	TRBJ1-1	ASSQKGTGEGAF
TRBV11-2	TRBJ1-5	ASSPLEGGNQPQH
TRBV14	TRBJ2-5	ASSQLGLGETQY
TRBV10-2	TRBJ1-2	ASSEASYGYT
TRBV28	TRBJ1-1	ASSPQGALNTEAF
TRBV11-2	TRBJ1-1	ASSPPSTGPNTEAF
TRBV25-1	TRBJ1-6	ASSQEDRGLSPLH
TRBV7-9	TRBJ2-7	ASSPPRSYEQY
TRBV6-2/TRBV6-3	TRBJ1-2	ASSPSGPYGYT
TRBV7-8	TRBJ1-4	ASSPRPSPREKLF
TRBV5-5	TRBJ2-1	ASSTGLAGALRNEQF
TRBV27	TRBJ2-1	ATPLSYNEQF
TRBV5-1	TRBJ1-1	ASSLGTLQRYATEAF
TRBV6-2/TRBV6-3	TRBJ1-6	ASSPRGESPLH
TRBV7-2	TRBJ1-6	ASSHAGRGNSPLH
TRBV4-3	TRBJ1-6	ASSQEGGQGNSPLH
TRBV5-6	TRBJ2-1	ASSHVGGSYNEQF
TRBV6-2/TRBV6-3	TRBJ1-1	ASSHPTGPNTEAF
TRBV5-1	TRBJ2-5	ASSLELGGETQY
TRBV29-1	TRBJ2-5	SYRDILLPQETQY
TRBV7-6	TRBJ1-2	ASSLEPGGAYGYT
TRBV4-1	TRBJ1-5	ASSPRDSSNQPQH
TRBV6-5	TRBJ2-7	ASSLERSSYEQY
TRBV19	TRBJ2-7	ASSTGHQPYEQY
TRBV3-1/TRBV3-2	TRBJ1-3	ASSSRGQGAPSSGNTIY
TRBV7-9	TRBJ1-2	ASSLRQGGYT
TRBV7-8	TRBJ1-2	ASSSQRGQADGYT
TRBV5-1	TRBJ1-3	ASSWGSGTGVSGNTIY
TRBV18	TRBJ1-1	ASLPTGKDTEAF
TRBV2	TRBJ1-2	ASSARTAHSYGYT
TRBV7-2	TRBJ2-1	ASSLGPGAGTGLNEQF
TRBV6-6	TRBJ1-3	ASSLFDSGNTIY
TRBV19	TRBJ1-1	ASSMGTLNTEAF
TRBV3-1/TRBV3-2	TRBJ1-5	ASSPGGQPQH
TRBV6-1	TRBJ2-5	ASSEATGRRGETQY
TRBV18	TRBJ1-4	ASSPTSLNEKLF
TRBV6-2/TRBV6-3	TRBJ1-2	ASSGTSYGYT
TRBV6-5	TRBJ1-1	ASTEWSPNTEAF
TRBV29-1	TRBJ1-1	SVGQIGNTEAF
TRBV19	TRBJ2-1	ASSIPWTLSYNEQF
TRBV5-1	TRBJ1-6	ASSLNQDRGYSPLH
TRBV2	TRBJ2-2	ASSEALGGGYDGELF
TRBV5-4	TRBJ2-1	ASSLTSGDNEQF
TRBV5-1	TRBJ1-1	ASSGEGVLSTEAF
TRBV28	TRBJ1-2	ASSLIASAPAVYSSNYGYT
TRBV6-5	TRBJ1-2	ASSYGQQGVVDGYT
TRBV19	TRBJ1-2	ASSILSSRGGYT
TRBV7-2	TRBJ1-3	ASSFWHSSGNTIY